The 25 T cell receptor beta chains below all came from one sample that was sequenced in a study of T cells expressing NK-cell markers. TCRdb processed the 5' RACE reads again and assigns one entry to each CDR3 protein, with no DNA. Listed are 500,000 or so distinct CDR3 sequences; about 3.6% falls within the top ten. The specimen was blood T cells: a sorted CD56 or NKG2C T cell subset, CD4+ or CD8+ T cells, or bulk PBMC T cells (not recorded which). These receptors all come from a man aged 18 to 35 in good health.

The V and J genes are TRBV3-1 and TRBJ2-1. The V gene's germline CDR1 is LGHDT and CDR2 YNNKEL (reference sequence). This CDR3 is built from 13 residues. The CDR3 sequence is CASRNLGYNEQFF.

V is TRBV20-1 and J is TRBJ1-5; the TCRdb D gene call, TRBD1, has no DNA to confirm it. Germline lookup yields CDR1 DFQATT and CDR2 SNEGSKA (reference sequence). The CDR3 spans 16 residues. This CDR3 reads CSARPYEGVSNQPQHF.

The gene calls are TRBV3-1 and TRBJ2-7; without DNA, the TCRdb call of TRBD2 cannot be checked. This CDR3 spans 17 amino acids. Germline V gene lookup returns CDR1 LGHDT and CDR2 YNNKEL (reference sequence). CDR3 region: CASSHHSTSTRTYEQYF.

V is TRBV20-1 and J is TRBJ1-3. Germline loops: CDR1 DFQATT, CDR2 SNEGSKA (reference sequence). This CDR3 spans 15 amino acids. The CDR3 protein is CSARRRRISGNTIYF.

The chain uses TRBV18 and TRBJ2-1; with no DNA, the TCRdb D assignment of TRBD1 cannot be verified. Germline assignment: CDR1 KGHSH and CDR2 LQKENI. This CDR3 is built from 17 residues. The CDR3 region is CASSPGQGKRHNNEQFF.

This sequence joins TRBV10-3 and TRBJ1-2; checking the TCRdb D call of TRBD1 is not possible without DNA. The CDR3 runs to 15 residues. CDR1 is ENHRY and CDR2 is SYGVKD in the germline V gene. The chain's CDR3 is CAISTPGQGFYGYTF.

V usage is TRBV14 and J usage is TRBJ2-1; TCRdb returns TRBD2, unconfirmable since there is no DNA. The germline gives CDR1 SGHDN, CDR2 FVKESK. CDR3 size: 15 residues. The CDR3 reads CASSRIGSPYNEQFF.

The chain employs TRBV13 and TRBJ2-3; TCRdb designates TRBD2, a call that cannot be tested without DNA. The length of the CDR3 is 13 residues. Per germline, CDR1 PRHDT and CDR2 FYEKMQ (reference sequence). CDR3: CASSLGRSGEQYF. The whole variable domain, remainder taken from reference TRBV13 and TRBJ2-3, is AAGVIQSPRHLIKEKRETATLKCYPIPRHDTVYWYQQGPGQDPQFLISFYEKMQSDKGSIPDRFSAQQFSDYHSELNMSSLELGDSALYFCASSLGRSGEQYFGPGTRLTVL.

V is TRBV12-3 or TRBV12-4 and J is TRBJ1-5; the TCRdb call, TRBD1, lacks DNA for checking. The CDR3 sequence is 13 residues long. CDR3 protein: CASRRGVHQPQHF.

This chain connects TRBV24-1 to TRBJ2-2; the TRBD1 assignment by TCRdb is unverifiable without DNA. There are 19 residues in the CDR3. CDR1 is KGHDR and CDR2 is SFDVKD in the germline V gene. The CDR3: CATSDNRGPYPINTGELFF.

The CDR3: CASSEALGTDTQYF. The chain couples TRBV2 to TRBJ2-3. This CDR3 is 14 amino acids long. Germline lookup yields CDR1 SNHLY and CDR2 FYNNEI.

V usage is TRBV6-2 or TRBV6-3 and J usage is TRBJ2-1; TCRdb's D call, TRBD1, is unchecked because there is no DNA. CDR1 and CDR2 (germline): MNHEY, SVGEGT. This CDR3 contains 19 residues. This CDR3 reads CASNLLDPWGKVLGNEQFF.

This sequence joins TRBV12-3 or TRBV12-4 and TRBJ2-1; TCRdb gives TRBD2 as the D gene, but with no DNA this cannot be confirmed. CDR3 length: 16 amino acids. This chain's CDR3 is CASSPPVAASYNEQFF.

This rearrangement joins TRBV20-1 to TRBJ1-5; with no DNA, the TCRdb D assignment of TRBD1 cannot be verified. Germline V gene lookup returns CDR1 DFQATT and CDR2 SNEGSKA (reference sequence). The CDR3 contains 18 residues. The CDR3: CSARTGIQDSLLNQPQHF.

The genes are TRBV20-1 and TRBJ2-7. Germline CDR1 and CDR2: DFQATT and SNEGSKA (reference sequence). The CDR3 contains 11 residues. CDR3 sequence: CSASHLYEQYF.

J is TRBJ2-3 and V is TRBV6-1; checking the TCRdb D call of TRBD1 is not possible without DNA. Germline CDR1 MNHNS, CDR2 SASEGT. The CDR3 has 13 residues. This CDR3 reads CASARHRGYTQYF.

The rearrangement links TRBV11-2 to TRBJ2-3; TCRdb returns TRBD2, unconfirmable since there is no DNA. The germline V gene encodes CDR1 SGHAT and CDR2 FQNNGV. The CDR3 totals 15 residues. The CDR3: CASSSGLADTNTQYF.

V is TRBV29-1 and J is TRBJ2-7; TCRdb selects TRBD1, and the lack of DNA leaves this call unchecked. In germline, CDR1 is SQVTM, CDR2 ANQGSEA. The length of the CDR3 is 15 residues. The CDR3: CSVGETGNGAYEQYF.

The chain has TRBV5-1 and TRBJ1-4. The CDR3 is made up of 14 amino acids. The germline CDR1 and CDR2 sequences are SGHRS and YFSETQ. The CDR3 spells CASSLGRDSEKLFF. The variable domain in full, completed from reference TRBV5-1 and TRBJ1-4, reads KAGVTQTPRYLIKTRGQQVTLSCSPISGHRSVSWYQQTPGQGLQFLFEYFSETQRNKGNFPGRFSGRQFSNSRSEMNVSTLELGDSALYLCASSLGRDSEKLFFGSGTQLSVL.

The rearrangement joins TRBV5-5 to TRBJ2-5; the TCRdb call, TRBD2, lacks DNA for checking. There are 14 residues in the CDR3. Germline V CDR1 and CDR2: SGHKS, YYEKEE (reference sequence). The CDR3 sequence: CASSFGPSRETQYF. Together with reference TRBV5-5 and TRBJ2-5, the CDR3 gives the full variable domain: DAGVTQSPTHLIKTRGQQVTLRCSPISGHKSVSWYQQVLGQGPQFIFQYYEKEERGRGNFPDRFSARQFPNYSSELNVNALLLGDSALYLCASSFGPSRETQYFGPGTRLLVL.

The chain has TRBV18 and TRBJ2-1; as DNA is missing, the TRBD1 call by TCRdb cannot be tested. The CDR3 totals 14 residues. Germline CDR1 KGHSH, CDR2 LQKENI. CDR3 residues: CASSGQVSDNEQFF.

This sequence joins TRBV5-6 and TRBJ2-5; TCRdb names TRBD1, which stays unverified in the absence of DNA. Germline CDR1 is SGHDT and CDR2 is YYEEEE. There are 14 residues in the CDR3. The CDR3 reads CASSFIERRQTQYF. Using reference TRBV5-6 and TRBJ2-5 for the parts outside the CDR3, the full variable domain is DAGVTQSPTHLIKTRGQQVTLRCSPKSGHDTVSWYQQALGQGPQFIFQYYEEEERQRGNFPDRFSGHQFPNYSSELNVNALLLGDSALYLCASSFIERRQTQYFGPGTRLLVL.

The CDR3 sequence: CASSFSGLAPSYNEQFF. The chain couples TRBV7-2 to TRBJ2-1; TCRdb reports TRBD2, a call that lacks DNA to check it against. The germline V gene encodes CDR1 SGHTA and CDR2 FQGNSA. CDR3 length: 17 residues.

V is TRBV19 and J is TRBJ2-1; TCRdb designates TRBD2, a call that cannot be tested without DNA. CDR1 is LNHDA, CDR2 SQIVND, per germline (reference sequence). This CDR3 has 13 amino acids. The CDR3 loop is CATTSGRGNEQFF.

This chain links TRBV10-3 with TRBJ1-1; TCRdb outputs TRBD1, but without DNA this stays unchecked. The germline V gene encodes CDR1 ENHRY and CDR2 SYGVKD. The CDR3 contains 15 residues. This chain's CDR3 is CAISEFGTMNTEAFF.